Each of the 22 T cell receptor beta chains below was sequenced from the same sample in a study of blood T cell repertoires in COVID-19. Only in-frame clones appear in the TCRdb table, and some are missing; sequencing was by immunoSEQ multiplex PCR. The sample yields 100,000 to 150,000 clones, around 80% seen once. The material sequenced was peripheral blood. The receptors were gathered from a man aged 30-40 years with COVID-19, enrolled during active disease.

The chain is built from TRBV30 and TRBJ2-1; 11 bases map to TRBD2. The germline gives CDR1 GTSNPN, CDR2 SVGIG (reference sequence). With 0 bases clipped from V and 9 bases from J, the junction kept 7 bases outside the gene matches. This CDR3 spans 15 amino acids. The CDR3 is CAWSVLTSGKGEQFF. The CDR3 DNA sequence: TGTGCCTGGAGTGTACTGACTAGCGGGAAGGGTGAGCAGTTCTTC. Full variable domain (remainder filled in from reference TRBV30 and TRBJ2-1): SQTIHQWPATLVQPVGSPLSLECTVEGTSNPNLYWYRQAAGRGLQLLFYSVGIGQISSEVPQNLSASRPQDRQFILSSKKLLLSDSGFYLCAWSVLTSGKGEQFFGPGTRLTVL.

This chain connects TRBV5-5 to TRBJ2-7, with 10 nucleotides matching TRBD1. Germline CDR1 SGHKS, CDR2 YYEKEE (reference sequence). Germline trimming cut 1 base from V and 4 bases from J; bases unmatched to any gene: 5. The CDR3 sequence is 15 residues long. In DNA form, the CDR3 reads TGTGCCAGCAGCTTGTGGACAGGGGGGTCTTACGAGCAGTACTTC. It is translated as CASSLWTGGSYEQYF.

This sequence joins TRBV15 and TRBJ1-1; no definite D call. V lost 2 bases and J lost 3, with 4 bases in between. There are 12 residues in the CDR3. Germline CDR1 and CDR2: LNHNV and YYDKDF (reference sequence). CDR3 in DNA: TGTGCCACCAGCAGACTAGACACTGAAGCTTTCTTT. It specifies CATSRLDTEAFF. The variable domain in full, with the rest retrieved from reference TRBV15 and TRBJ1-1, is DAMVIQNPRYQVTQFGKPVTLSCSQTLNHNVMYWYQQKSSQAPKLLFHYYDKDFNNEADTPDNFQSRRPNTSFCFLDIRSPGLGDTAMYLCATSRLDTEAFFGQGTRLTVV.

The V call is TRBV11-3, the J call TRBJ2-3, with 11 bases that match TRBD2. Germline V gene lookup returns CDR1 SGHNT and CDR2 YENEEA. The CDR3 runs 16 residues. The V gene end was trimmed by 3 bases and the J gene end by 2 bases; junction bases not matched to a gene: 4. The CDR3 reads CASSFLSGGATDTQYF. CDR3 DNA: TGTGCCAGCAGCTTCCTTAGCGGGGGGGCCACAGATACGCAGTATTTT.

The chain uses TRBV2 and TRBJ1-2, with D perhaps matching TRBD1 (6 bases). Trimming removed 4 bases at V and 7 bases at J, with 22 bases between. This CDR3 is built from 16 residues. CDR1 is SNHLY and CDR2 is FYNNEI in the germline V gene. CDR3: CASSAPTGNGVGGYTF. The CDR3 region has the DNA TGTGCCAGCAGTGCTCCTACAGGGAACGGGGTCGGTGGCTACACCTTC.

This clone appeared a single time. This chain connects TRBV24-1 to TRBJ2-2; TRBD1 aligns across 8 bases. This CDR3 spans 19 amino acids. Germline values: CDR1 KGHDR, CDR2 SFDVKD. The V and J ends lost 7 bases and 8 bases, in that order; junction bases with no gene match: 23. This CDR3 is CATRHGGGQGASQPGELFF. DNA of the CDR3: TGTGCCACCAGGCACGGGGGCGGACAGGGAGCATCCCAACCGGGGGAGCTGTTTTTT.

The gene calls are TRBV6-4 and TRBJ2-2; 9 bases fit TRBD2. The CDR3 has 16 amino acids. Germline CDR1 MRHNA, CDR2 SNTAGT. The trim removed 3 bases at V and 4 bases at J, leaving 6 bases unmatched. CDR3 in amino acids: CASSEQRGASTGELFF. The CDR3 DNA reads TGTGCCAGCAGTGAGCAGCGGGGGGCTTCCACCGGGGAGCTGTTTTTT.

The chain carries TRBV12-5 and TRBJ2-1; TRBD2 might be the D (6 bases). V lost 5 bases to trimming and J lost 9 bases, with 17 bases between them. CDR1 and CDR2 (germline): LGHNT, FRNRAP. The CDR3 extends over 14 amino acids. CDR3: CASGPGVVHSEQFF. In DNA, the CDR3 is TGTGCTAGTGGTCCGGGGGTGGTTCACAGTGAGCAGTTCTTC. The full variable domain, its missing parts supplied by reference TRBV12-5 and TRBJ2-1, is DARVTQTPRHKVTEMGQEVTMRCQPILGHNTVFWYRQTMMQGLELLAYFRNRAPLDDSGMPKDRFSAEMPDATLATLKIQPSEPRDSAVYFCASGPGVVHSEQFFGPGTRLTVL.

The chain recombines TRBV9 with TRBJ1-3; D might be TRBD1 (5 bases). The CDR3 is 17 amino acids. The V end lost 2 bases, the J end lost 3 bases, and 18 bases lay between the germline ends. CDR1 and CDR2 from the germline V gene are SGDLS and YYNGEE. CDR3 protein: CASSVLSGTSVGNTIYF. For the CDR3, the DNA is TGTGCCAGCAGCGTCCTTTCCGGGACTTCGGTTGGAAACACCATATATTTT.

This clone has just a few counts. The chain joins TRBV7-9 to TRBJ1-2; 9 nucleotides match TRBD1. The CDR3 runs 16 residues. Germline V gives CDR1 SEHNR, CDR2 FQNEAQ (reference sequence). J gave up 0 bases and V 5 bases, and 7 bases lay outside the gene matches. Here the CDR3 DNA reads TGTGCCAGCAGCCCGGGGGGACAGGGATCTAACTATGGCTACACCTTC. Translating it yields CASSPGGQGSNYGYTF.

For the CDR3, the DNA is TGCAGCGTTGAAGGCGGGACCGACATCTATGGCTACACCTTC. This codes for CSVEGGTDIYGYTF. V usage is TRBV29-1 and J usage is TRBJ1-2; D possibly corresponds to TRBD1 (5 bases). The germline gives CDR1 SQVTM, CDR2 ANQGSEA. The CDR3 is made up of 14 amino acids. V dropped 1 base and J dropped 4 bases, with 13 bases sitting between them.

The rearrangement links TRBV11-2 to TRBJ1-6; 8 bases are shared with TRBD1. The J segment lost 7 bases and the V segment lost 6 bases, leaving 11 bases of the junction unmatched. The germline V gene encodes CDR1 SGHAT and CDR2 FQNNGV. The CDR3 is 16 amino acids. DNA for the CDR3: TGTGCCAGCAGGCCTATCAGGGGGCTTAAGAATTCACCCCTCCACTTT. This gives the protein CASRPIRGLKNSPLHF.

The chain has TRBV11-2 and TRBJ2-1; 7 positions match TRBD2. This CDR3 region has 16 residues. Germline V lookup: CDR1 SGHAT, CDR2 FQNNGV. V dropped 5 bases and J dropped 6; count of bases not matched to a gene: 13. CDR3 protein: CASSTSVGIQSNEQFF. CDR3 DNA sequence: TGTGCCAGCAGCACTAGCGTGGGGATCCAATCCAATGAGCAGTTCTTC.

This clone showed up just once. The rearrangement joins TRBV11-2 to TRBJ2-2; 8 positions agree with TRBD2. With 3 bases clipped from V and 6 bases from J, the junction kept 12 bases outside the gene matches. Germline V gene sequence: CDR1 SGHAT, CDR2 FQNNGV. The CDR3 has 17 amino acids. CDR3 sequence reads: CASSFGGRWSLAGELFF. For the CDR3, the DNA is TGTGCCAGCAGCTTTGGCGGGAGGTGGTCCTTAGCCGGGGAGCTGTTTTTT.

V gene TRBV19 combines with J gene TRBJ2-2; 8 positions agree with TRBD2. The CDR3 spans 15 residues. Germline trimming cut 2 bases from V and 5 bases from J; bases unmatched to any gene: 4. The germline V gene has CDR1 LNHDA and CDR2 SQIVND (reference sequence). CDR3 bases: TGTGCCAGTAGTATAACGGCGGGGGGAACCGGGGAGCTGTTTTTT. Encoded protein: CASSITAGGTGELFF.

This clone was counted between two and nine times. The chain couples TRBV27 to TRBJ2-7; D uncertain. CDR3 length equals 13 residues. V was cut by 2 bases and J by 2 bases, with 7 bases left in between. CDR1 and CDR2 (germline): MNHEY, SMNVEV (reference sequence). CDR3 protein: CASSLRVTYEQYF. CDR3 nucleotide sequence: TGTGCCAGCAGTTTAAGAGTTACCTACGAGCAGTACTTC.

V gene TRBV30 combines with J gene TRBJ2-1, with 11 positions matching TRBD2. CDR1 and CDR2 from the germline V gene are GTSNPN and SVGIG (reference sequence). J was trimmed by 10 bases and V by 5 bases; bases with no gene match: 10. The CDR3 contains 14 residues. The CDR3 region has the DNA TGTGCCTGGGGTAGCGGGGGGGCCTCTGAGGAGCAGTTCTTC. It yields the protein CAWGSGGASEEQFF.

The gene calls are TRBV30 and TRBJ1-2; D is uncertain. Germline V lookup: CDR1 GTSNPN, CDR2 SVGIG (reference sequence). The CDR3 sequence is 12 residues long. The V and J ends lost 3 bases and 4 bases respectively, with 9 bases between them. In DNA form, the CDR3 reads TGTGCCTGGAGGGCCTTTTCCTATGGCTACACCTTC. Amino acids: CAWRAFSYGYTF.

This clone was picked up a small number of times. The chain has TRBV29-1 and TRBJ1-2; TRBD1 is a possible D gene (5 bases). Germline loops: CDR1 SQVTM, CDR2 ANQGSEA. The CDR3 spans 12 residues. V was cut by 1 base and J by 7 bases, with 10 bases left in between. Written as DNA, the CDR3 is TGCAGCGTTGAAGGGCAGGGCGTTGGCTACACCTTC. Encoded protein: CSVEGQGVGYTF.

This clone showed up just once. This sequence joins TRBV5-1 and TRBJ2-2; D remains ambiguous. The germline CDR1 and CDR2 sequences are SGHRS and YFSETQ. The CDR3 runs to 12 residues. V was clipped by 4 bases and J by 9 bases, with 10 bases between them. CDR3 sequence: CASSLGGRELFF. For the CDR3, the DNA is TGCGCCAGCAGCCTCGGCGGCCGGGAGCTGTTTTTT.

The rearrangement uses TRBV19 and TRBJ2-4; D might be TRBD2 (6 bases). The germline V and J ends were trimmed by 5 bases and 11 bases, with 10 bases remaining between them. The germline V gene encodes CDR1 LNHDA and CDR2 SQIVND (reference sequence). The CDR3 length is 11 residues. The CDR3 is CASSPGGFQYF. CDR3 coding DNA: TGTGCCAGTAGTCCAGGAGGGTTTCAGTACTTC.

This chain connects TRBV13 to TRBJ2-2; TRBD2 matches at 7 bases. CDR3 length: 13 amino acids. CDR1 and CDR2 (germline): PRHDT, FYEKMQ (reference sequence). Trimming at V came to 5 bases and at J to 7 bases, leaving 4 bases not matched to a gene. As DNA, the CDR3 is TGTGCCAGCAGCCCCGCGGGGGACGGGGAGCTGTTTTTT. This codes for CASSPAGDGELFF.